Listed below are T cell receptor beta chains from one sample, sequenced in a study of T cell responses to AZD1222 COVID-19 vaccine. Clones were read by immunoSEQ multiplex PCR, and TCRdb kept only the in-frame ones, dropping some. The table lists 150,000 or so clones, around nine tenths of them singletons. The input for sequencing was peripheral blood, taken on day 0 of AZD1222 vaccination. All receptors come from an adult in good health. Both conserved end residues are part of each CDR3. Each record gives: J gene, V gene, D gene, clone size, CDR3 protein, CDR3 DNA. D genes are given only for firm matches. Some rows mark clone size as missing; the rest say once, few, many or name a class of expanded clone.

TRBJ2-2 | TRBV7-6 | TRBD2 | . | CASSLGPGGVANTGELFF | TGTGCCAGCAGCTTAGGTCCCGGGGGGGTCGCGAACACCGGGGAGCTGTTTTTT
TRBJ2-1 | TRBV4-1 | TRBD2 | . | CASSLTGLAGNNEQFF | TGCGCCAGCAGCCTTACCGGACTAGCGGGAAACAATGAGCAGTTCTTC
TRBJ2-1 | TRBV29-1 | TRBD1 | . | CSAKTGGKVYNEQFF | TGCAGCGCCAAGACAGGGGGAAAAGTCTACAATGAGCAGTTCTTC
TRBJ1-2 | TRBV9 | . | . | CASSASSTGNYGYTF | TGTGCCAGCAGCGCCAGTAGTACGGGGAACTATGGCTACACCTTC
TRBJ2-7 | TRBV3-1/TRBV3-2 | . | . | CASSQRGRVNSYEQYF | TGTGCCAGCAGCCAACGAGGACGAGTCAATTCCTACGAGCAGTACTTC
TRBJ2-7 | TRBV6-5 | . | few | CASSYGRGAYEQYF | TGTGCCAGCAGTTACGGCAGGGGGGCCTACGAGCAGTACTTC
TRBJ1-4 | TRBV5-1 | . | . | CASRIGTAREKLFF | TGCGCCAGCAGAATCGGGACCGCCAGGGAAAAACTGTTTTTT
TRBJ2-2 | TRBV7-2 | . | . | CASSSRRSFTGELFF | TGTGCCAGCAGCTCCAGGAGGAGTTTCACCGGGGAGCTGTTTTTT
TRBJ2-7 | TRBV27 | TRBD2 | . | CASSYGAGLAYEQYF | TGTGCCAGCAGTTACGGGGCCGGACTAGCCTACGAGCAGTACTTC
TRBJ1-1 | TRBV7-9 | TRBD1 | . | CASSSQGSKAFF | TGTGCCAGCAGTTCACAGGGGTCCAAAGCTTTCTTT
TRBJ1-6 | TRBV28 | . | . | CASSYGWGNSPLHF | TGTGCCAGCAGTTACGGCTGGGGTAATTCACCCCTCCACTTT
TRBJ2-3 | TRBV24-1 | TRBD2 | . | CATSGGTSERGITDTQYF | TGTGCCACCAGTGGCGGGACTAGCGAGCGGGGGATCACAGATACGCAGTATTTT
TRBJ1-1 | TRBV9 | TRBD1 | . | CASSPGGQQAFF | TGTGCCAGCAGCCCGGGGGGACAGCAAGCTTTCTTT
TRBJ1-1 | TRBV13 | TRBD1 | . | CASSPGTGGEAFF | TGTGCCAGCAGCCCCGGGACAGGGGGTGAAGCTTTCTTT
TRBJ2-1 | TRBV19 | . | . | CASRSAYSYNEQFF | TGTGCCAGTAGGTCCGCTTATTCCTACAATGAGCAGTTCTTC
TRBJ2-2 | TRBV19 | TRBD1 | . | CASSRDRSQGTGELFF | TGTGCCAGTAGCAGGGACAGGTCCCAGGGGACCGGGGAGCTGTTTTTT
TRBJ1-2 | TRBV29-1 | TRBD1 | . | CSVPGQGAVYGYTF | TGCAGCGTGCCCGGACAGGGGGCAGTCTATGGCTACACCTTC
TRBJ1-1 | TRBV19 | . | . | CASSTNTEAFF | TGTGCCAGTAGTACCAACACTGAAGCTTTCTTT
TRBJ1-4 | TRBV5-1 | . | . | CASSRDRQSNEKLFF | TGCGCCAGCAGCCGAGACAGGCAGAGTAATGAAAAACTGTTTTTT
TRBJ1-5 | TRBV6-2/TRBV6-3 | . | . | CASSYGPTGGPQHF | TGTGCCAGCAGTTACGGCCCGACGGGAGGACCCCAGCATTTT
TRBJ2-7 | TRBV7-9 | . | . | CASSLSLAYEQYF | TGTGCCAGCAGCTTATCGCTAGCGTACGAGCAGTACTTC
TRBJ1-3 | TRBV28 | . | . | CASSFYRDGGRSRGNTIYF | TGTGCCAGCAGTTTCTACCGGGACGGCGGACGGTCCCGGGGAAACACCATATATTTT
TRBJ1-5 | TRBV19 | . | . | CASKPGYSNQPQHF | TGTGCCAGTAAGCCGGGGTATAGCAATCAGCCCCAGCATTTT
TRBJ1-6 | TRBV6-5 | . | . | CASSSRGSNSPLHF | TGTGCCAGCAGTTCTCGCGGCTCCAATTCACCCCTCCACTTT
TRBJ2-7 | TRBV30 | . | . | CAWSWMDEQYF | TGTGCCTGGAGCTGGATGGACGAGCAGTACTTC
TRBJ2-7 | TRBV28 | . | . | CASSAYRAKYF | TGTGCCAGCAGTGCCTACAGGGCGAAGTACTTC
TRBJ1-2 | TRBV19 | . | . | CASSIDVTVYGYTF | TGTGCCAGTAGCATAGACGTGACGGTATATGGCTACACCTTC
TRBJ1-4 | TRBV29-1 | TRBD1 | . | CSVAQGAEKLFF | TGCAGCGTTGCTCAGGGGGCTGAAAAACTGTTTTTT
TRBJ2-5 | TRBV7-9 | TRBD2 | . | CASSLGSGRFQTQYF | TGTGCCAGCAGCTTAGGCAGCGGGAGATTTCAGACCCAGTACTTC
TRBJ2-3 | TRBV7-8 | . | . | CASSLAPSGVDTQYF | TGTGCCAGCAGCTTAGCGCCCAGTGGGGTGGATACGCAGTATTTT
TRBJ2-5 | TRBV10-3 | . | few | CAISEWDLQETQYF | TGTGCCATCAGTGAGTGGGACCTTCAGGAGACCCAGTACTTC
TRBJ1-1 | TRBV2 | . | . | CASSGHMNTEAFF | TGTGCCAGCAGTGGACACATGAACACTGAAGCTTTCTTT
TRBJ2-7 | TRBV10-3 | TRBD1 | . | CAISEPDRVEQYF | TGTGCCATCAGTGAGCCGGACAGGGTCGAGCAGTACTTC
TRBJ2-6 | TRBV19 | . | . | CASSIDQWGNARSGANVLTF | TGTGCCAGTAGTATCGATCAGTGGGGCAACGCGCGCTCTGGGGCCAACGTCCTGACTTTC
TRBJ2-2 | TRBV4-1 | . | . | CASRSFASGELFF | TGCGCCAGCCGTTCCTTCGCTAGCGGGGAGCTGTTTTTT
TRBJ1-1 | TRBV4-2 | . | . | CASSQEGRLNTEAFF | TGTGCCAGCAGCCAAGAGGGACGGTTGAACACTGAAGCTTTCTTT
TRBJ2-2 | TRBV4-1 | . | . | CASSQLGASRGELFF | TGCGCCAGCAGCCAGTTAGGAGCTTCTCGAGGGGAGCTGTTTTTT
TRBJ2-1 | TRBV10-3 | . | . | CAISERGRGSYNEQFF | TGTGCCATCAGTGAGAGAGGGAGGGGGTCCTACAATGAGCAGTTCTTC
TRBJ2-7 | TRBV20-1 | . | . | CSASPSDSYEQYF | TGCAGTGCTAGTCCTAGCGATTCCTACGAGCAGTACTTC
TRBJ2-1 | TRBV25-1 | . | . | CASSDSGTPVQPFF | TGTGCCAGCAGTGATTCCGGGACCCCAGTTCAGCCGTTCTTC
TRBJ2-7 | TRBV19 | . | . | CASSLDSYEQYF | TGTGCCAGTAGCCTTGACAGTTACGAGCAGTACTTC
TRBJ2-7 | TRBV5-8 | . | once | CASSLIEFYEQYF | TGTGCCAGCAGCTTGATAGAATTCTACGAGCAGTACTTC
TRBJ1-1 | TRBV5-8 | . | . | CASSLTAPRNTEAFF | TGTGCCAGCAGCTTGACGGCTCCGAGGAACACTGAAGCTTTCTTT
TRBJ2-7 | TRBV3-1/TRBV3-2 | . | . | CASSQAGAGNEQYF | TGTGCCAGCAGCCAAGCGGGAGCAGGTAACGAGCAGTACTTC
TRBJ2-2 | TRBV7-9 | TRBD2 | . | CASSSGLAGANTGELFF | TGTGCCAGCAGCTCGGGACTAGCGGGAGCGAACACCGGGGAGCTGTTTTTT
TRBJ1-2 | TRBV6-5 | . | . | CASSYSAGPYGYTF | TGTGCCAGCAGTTACTCGGCGGGTCCATATGGCTACACCTTC
TRBJ2-3 | TRBV18 | TRBD2 | . | CASLNSGRDEDTQYF | TGTGCCAGCCTCAATAGCGGGAGGGATGAAGATACGCAGTATTTT
TRBJ1-5 | TRBV12-3/TRBV12-4 | . | . | CASRQGVGQPQHF | TGTGCCAGCAGGCAGGGAGTAGGGCAGCCCCAGCATTTT
TRBJ2-5 | TRBV5-8 | . | . | CASSLGWETQYF | TGTGCCAGCAGCTTGGGATGGGAGACCCAGTACTTC
TRBJ2-3 | TRBV7-8 | TRBD2 | . | CASSLGTSEGHTQYF | TGTGCCAGCAGCCTCGGGACTAGCGAGGGCCATACGCAGTATTTT
TRBJ2-1 | TRBV20-1 | . | . | CSARPIHSEFF | TGCAGTGCTAGACCTATCCATTCCGAGTTCTTC
TRBJ2-3 | TRBV19 | . | . | CASSIESPKTGADTQYF | TGTGCCAGTAGTATCGAATCCCCAAAAACTGGGGCAGATACGCAGTATTTT
TRBJ2-7 | TRBV27 | TRBD1 | . | CASSPNPTGAEQYF | TGTGCCAGCAGCCCAAATCCGACAGGGGCCGAGCAGTACTTC